This T cell receptor (beta chain) emerged from a study of CXCR3-negative and CXCR3-positive naive CD8 T cells. Overall study results and limits: Comparison of naive CXCR3-negative and CXCR3-positive cells revealed similar TRBV-TRBJ usage, while memory cells differed. CXCR3-expressing naive cells carried TRB CDR3s more hydrophobic than those of CXCR3-negative naive cells.

With respect to this clonotype: Its antigen is unknown.

Libraries of TRB cDNA were made by 5' RACE and carried UMIs. With the 5' RACE reads reprocessed, TCRdb shows one record per CDR3 protein and no DNA. Its clone listing holds 85,000 to 90,000 distinct CDR3 sequences. The specimen sequenced was naive CXCR3+ CD8+ T cells from blood. Stated subset: CD45RO-CCR7+CD27+CD95- naive CD8+ T cells expressing CXCR3 (TNR3+). This TCR was sampled from a human donor in good health. Some clones in this sample may be carry-over from other donors' samples.

Here the CDR3 reads CASSSYDNQETQYF. The rearrangement joins TRBV5-1 to TRBJ2-5. The CDR3 covers 14 residues. CDR1 and CDR2 (germline): SGHRS, YFSETQ.